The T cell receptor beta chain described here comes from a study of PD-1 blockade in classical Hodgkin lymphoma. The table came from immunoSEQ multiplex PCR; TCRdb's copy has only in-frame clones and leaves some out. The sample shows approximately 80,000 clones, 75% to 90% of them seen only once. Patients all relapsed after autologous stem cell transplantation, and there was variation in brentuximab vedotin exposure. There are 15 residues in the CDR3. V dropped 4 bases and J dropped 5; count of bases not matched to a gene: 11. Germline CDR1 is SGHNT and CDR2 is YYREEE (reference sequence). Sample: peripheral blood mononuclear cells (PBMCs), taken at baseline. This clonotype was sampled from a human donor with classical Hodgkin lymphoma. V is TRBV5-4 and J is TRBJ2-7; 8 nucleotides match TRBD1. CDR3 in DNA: TGTGCCAGCAGCCGCCGGGACAGGATGGACAACGAGCAGTACTTC. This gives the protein CASSRRDRMDNEQYF.